A single sample gave rise to the 3 T cell receptor beta chains below, sequenced in a study of CXCR3-negative and CXCR3-positive naive CD8 T cells. Findings of the study overall: Naive cells positive for CXCR3 carried more hydrophobic TRB CDR3s than CXCR3-negative ones.

These receptors' targets are unknown. Through 5' RACE with UMI labels, the TRB cDNA libraries were prepared. No DNA is given; TCRdb re-called the 5' RACE reads and lists each CDR3 protein once. The sample's table shows tens of thousands of distinct CDR3 sequences. Sequencing was done on a sample of naive CXCR3+ CD8+ T cells from blood. Subset denoted: CD45RO-CCR7+CD27+CD95- naive CD8+ T cells expressing CXCR3 (TNR3+). These receptors were obtained from a human donor in good health. Some clones in this sample may be carry-over from other donors' samples.

The chain employs TRBV5-5 and TRBJ1-5. The CDR3 is 14 residues long. Germline lookup yields CDR1 SGHKS and CDR2 YYEKEE (reference sequence). CDR3 residues: CASSSWFSNQPQHF.

This rearrangement joins TRBV12-3 or TRBV12-4 to TRBJ2-1; the TCRdb D gene call, TRBD2, has no DNA to confirm it. CDR3 length: 16 amino acids. This CDR3 is CASSLARLALYNEQFF.

J is TRBJ2-7 and V is TRBV7-3; the D call of TRBD2 rests on TCRdb alone, since no DNA is present to check it. The CDR3 has 15 amino acids. The V gene's germline CDR1 is SGHTA and CDR2 FQGTGA. Here the CDR3 reads CASSYGTSPLYEQYF.